The 28 T cell receptor beta chains presented below share a single source sample, sequenced in a study of blood T cell repertoires in COVID-19. The data were produced by immunoSEQ multiplex PCR, yet TCRdb's version contains in-frame clones alone and is incomplete. This table has approximately 250,000 clones, around 88% appearing once. Sequenced input: PBMCs or T cells enriched from blood (not recorded which). These TCRs come from a middle-aged woman with acute COVID-19.

The chain is built from TRBV11-2 and TRBJ1-5; no clear D. The V end was cut by 2 bases, the J end by 4 bases, with 12 bases between. The germline V gene encodes CDR1 SGHAT and CDR2 FQNNGV. This CDR3 comprises 15 residues. The CDR3 DNA follows: TGTGCCAGCAGCTTATGGGCGGGGAATAATCAGCCCCAGCATTTT. This gives the protein CASSLWAGNNQPQHF. The full variable domain, its missing parts supplied by reference TRBV11-2 and TRBJ1-5, is EAGVAQSPRYKIIEKRQSVAFWCNPISGHATLYWYQQILGQGPKLLIQFQNNGVVDDSQLPKDRFSAERLKGVDSTLKIQPAKLEDSAVYLCASSLWAGNNQPQHFGDGTRLSIL.

This chain joins TRBV27 and TRBJ1-4, with D maybe TRBD1 (6 bases). The germline CDR1 and CDR2 sequences are MNHEY and SMNVEV (reference sequence). This CDR3 comprises 15 residues. The V end was cut by 5 bases, the J end by 3 bases, with 13 bases between. CDR3 in DNA: TGTGCCAGCAGTCCCCAACAGGGATCTAATGAAAAACTGTTTTTT. This sequence encodes CASSPQQGSNEKLFF.

The rearrangement links TRBV28 to TRBJ2-2, with 7 bases matching TRBD1. Germline V lookup: CDR1 MDHEN, CDR2 SYDVKM. The CDR3 length is 17 residues. The ends lost 5 bases at V and 3 bases at J; junction bases unmatched: 12. CDR3 sequence (DNA): TGTGCCAGCAGTATCGAAGACAGGGCCTGGGACACCGGGGAGCTGTTTTTT. This codes for CASSIEDRAWDTGELFF.

The V and J genes are TRBV27 and TRBJ1-2, with a weak D call TRBD1 (6 bases). Trimming stripped 1 base from V and 8 bases from J, with 20 bases between. CDR1 and CDR2 (germline): MNHEY, SMNVEV (reference sequence). This CDR3 contains 16 residues. This chain's CDR3 is CASSLFDQGRLGGYTF. Here the CDR3 DNA reads TGTGCCAGCAGTTTATTTGATCAGGGGCGGCTCGGGGGCTACACCTTC.

A few counts support this clone. This chain uses TRBV7-2 with TRBJ2-7, with no clear D. The CDR3 has 13 amino acids. Germline V gene sequence: CDR1 SGHTA, CDR2 FQGNSA. The V end was cut by 2 bases, the J end by 0 bases, with 5 bases between. The CDR3 DNA is TGTGCCAGCAGCTTAACAAGCTCCTACGAGCAGTACGTC. Translated, it gives CASSLTSSYEQYV.

The chain couples TRBV2 to TRBJ2-5, with TRBD2 matching 11 bases. Germline V gives CDR1 SNHLY, CDR2 FYNNEI. This CDR3 is built from 15 residues. After removal of 6 bases from V and 4 bases from J, the junction contained 7 bases not matched to a gene. The CDR3 protein is CASSFSGTSGETQYF. The DNA for the CDR3 is TGTGCCAGCAGCTTTTCCGGGACTAGCGGAGAGACCCAGTACTTC.

The chain employs TRBV18 and TRBJ2-3; weak D call: TRBD2 (6 bases). V lost 5 bases to trimming and J lost 5 bases, with 17 bases between them. Germline V lookup: CDR1 KGHSH, CDR2 LQKENI. The CDR3 consists of 15 residues. The CDR3 is CASSAGGVVGDTQYF. In DNA, the CDR3 is TGTGCCAGCTCAGCCGGCGGGGTTGTAGGAGATACGCAGTATTTT.

The rearrangement joins TRBV12-5 to TRBJ1-1; D gene uncertain. This CDR3 is built from 13 residues. Trimming cost V 0 bases and J 4 bases, with 6 bases left between them. Germline CDR1 and CDR2: LGHNT and FRNRAP. The CDR3 coding sequence is TGTGCTAGTGGTTTGGTACAGACCACTGAAGCTTTCTTT. Translated, it gives CASGLVQTTEAFF.

V and J are TRBV5-6 and TRBJ1-1; D is possibly TRBD1 (5 bases). Germline assignment: CDR1 SGHDT and CDR2 YYEEEE. This CDR3 comprises 16 residues. V lost 0 bases to trimming and J lost 0 bases, with 12 bases between them. The CDR3: CASSLDREGLNTEAFF. The CDR3 DNA reads as TGTGCCAGCAGCTTGGACCGGGAGGGGCTGAACACTGAAGCTTTCTTT.

This chain links TRBV5-8 with TRBJ2-3, with a possible D match to TRBD2 (6 bases). The CDR3 is 13 amino acids. V lost 0 bases, J lost 6 bases, and 8 bases lay in between. Germline V gene lookup returns CDR1 SGHTS and CDR2 YDEGEE. For the CDR3, the DNA is TGTGCCAGCAGCTTGGAGGGGAGGGATACGCAGTATTTT. It specifies CASSLEGRDTQYF. Combining the CDR3 with reference TRBV5-8 and TRBJ2-3 gives the whole variable domain EAGVTQSPTHLIKTRGQQATLRCSPISGHTSVYWYQQALGLGLQFLLWYDEGEERNRGNFPPRFSGRQFPNYSSELNVNALELEDSALYLCASSLEGRDTQYFGPGTRLTVL.

This clone was picked up a small number of times. V usage is TRBV7-2 and J usage is TRBJ1-5; D remains ambiguous. This CDR3 is built from 14 residues. V was cut by 1 base and J by 9 bases, with 13 bases left in between. The germline CDR1 and CDR2 sequences are SGHTA and FQGNSA. The CDR3 here is CASSLEAEERPQHF. In DNA form, the CDR3 reads TGTGCCAGCAGCTTAGAGGCAGAGGAGAGGCCCCAGCATTTT.

J is TRBJ2-5 and V is TRBV5-1; 8 bases fit TRBD1. V gave up 0 bases and J gave up 5 bases; unmatched junction bases: 6. CDR3 length equals 15 residues. Germline V gene sequence: CDR1 SGHRS, CDR2 YFSETQ. The CDR3 bases are TGCGCCAGCAGCTTGGCGGACAGGGTGAGGGAGACCCAGTACTTC. It specifies CASSLADRVRETQYF. The variable domain in full, completed from reference TRBV5-1 and TRBJ2-5, reads KAGVTQTPRYLIKTRGQQVTLSCSPISGHRSVSWYQQTPGQGLQFLFEYFSETQRNKGNFPGRFSGRQFSNSRSEMNVSTLELGDSALYLCASSLADRVRETQYFGPGTRLLVL.

The rearrangement uses TRBV11-2 and TRBJ1-4; D ambiguous. Trimming cost V 2 bases and J 0 bases, with 4 bases left between them. The CDR3 consists of 14 residues. The germline CDR1 and CDR2 sequences are SGHAT and FQNNGV. CDR3 DNA sequence: TGTGCCAGCAGCTTATCCGCAACTAATGAAAAACTGTTTTTT. Translated, it gives CASSLSATNEKLFF.

CDR3 DNA sequence: TGTGCCAGCAGCGTAGAGGACAGGGGGCTTCTAGGCTACACCTTC. As protein: CASSVEDRGLLGYTF. V is TRBV9 and J is TRBJ1-2, with 11 bases lining up with TRBD1. V trimming: 0 bases; J trimming: 8 bases; junction bases outside the gene matches: 6. The CDR3 spans 15 residues. The germline CDR1 and CDR2 sequences are SGDLS and YYNGEE.

This clone was seen a few times. The chain links TRBV13 to TRBJ2-7, with TRBD2 matching over 9 bases. The germline V gene has CDR1 PRHDT and CDR2 FYEKMQ (reference sequence). The CDR3 sequence is 15 residues long. After removal of 1 base from V and 1 base from J, the junction contained 2 bases not matched to a gene. The CDR3 sequence is CASSLDAGGSYEQYF. In nucleotides, the CDR3 is TGTGCCAGCAGCTTAGATGCGGGAGGGTCCTACGAGCAGTACTTC.

The rearrangement links TRBV3-1 (or the pseudogene TRBV3-2) to TRBJ1-1, with 9 bases matching TRBD1. Germline values: CDR1 LGHDT, CDR2 YNNKEL (reference sequence). Trimming removed 1 base from V and 4 bases from J; junction bases left unmatched: 4. This CDR3 spans 15 amino acids. CDR3 nucleotides: TGTGCCAGCAGCCAAGTGGGGACAGGGACCACTGAAGCTTTCTTT. It yields the protein CASSQVGTGTTEAFF.

The chain combines TRBV28 with TRBJ2-1, with 9 bases aligning to TRBD1. CDR3 length equals 15 residues. Germline lookup yields CDR1 MDHEN and CDR2 SYDVKM. V lost 3 bases, J lost 8 bases, and 8 bases stayed unmatched. The CDR3 is CASSFTGGVGDEQFF. The CDR3 DNA reads as TGTGCCAGCAGTTTCACAGGGGGCGTCGGGGATGAGCAGTTCTTC.

This chain joins TRBV6-5 and TRBJ2-1; TRBD2 matches 8 bases. The trim removed 8 bases at V and 9 bases at J, leaving 9 bases unmatched. From germline, CDR1 is MNHEY and CDR2 SVGAGI. The CDR3 covers 13 residues. CDR3 DNA: TGTGCCAGCGGAACGGGACTAGTGGCTGAGCAGTTCTTC. It translates to CASGTGLVAEQFF.

This chain connects TRBV7-2 to TRBJ2-5; 12 nucleotides agree with TRBD2. CDR1 is SGHTA, CDR2 FQGNSA, per germline. The CDR3 consists of 15 residues. The V gene end was trimmed by 5 bases and the J gene end by 4 bases; junction bases not matched to a gene: 5. CDR3 DNA: TGTGCCAGCAGCCCCGGACTAGCGGGATTAGAGACCCAGTACTTC. Translated: CASSPGLAGLETQYF.

This clone has only one observation. This sequence joins TRBV7-9 and TRBJ1-3, with D possibly TRBD1 on 6 matching bases. Germline values: CDR1 SEHNR, CDR2 FQNEAQ (reference sequence). V lost 1 base and J lost 4, with 17 bases in between. CDR3 length equals 17 residues. CDR3 DNA sequence: TGTGCCAGCAGCTTAGTCGGTTTAGGGGACAACGGAAACACCATATATTTT. Its protein product is CASSLVGLGDNGNTIYF.

V usage is TRBV11-2 and J usage is TRBJ2-1; D not certain. This CDR3 has 14 amino acids. Germline CDR1 reads SGHAT; CDR2 reads FQNNGV. Trimming pared 5 bases from V and 7 bases from J, leaving 15 bases between. The CDR3 DNA reads as TGTGCCAGCAGCCAATTAGAATCCTGGAATGAGCAGTTCTTC. Encoded protein: CASSQLESWNEQFF.

This chain links TRBV5-1 with TRBJ2-1, with D perhaps matching TRBD2 (5 bases). V was cut by 2 bases and J by 9 bases, with 6 bases left in between. Germline V gives CDR1 SGHRS, CDR2 YFSETQ. The CDR3 spans 11 residues. CDR3 coding DNA: TGCGCCAGCAGCTTTAGCGTTGAGCAGTTCTTC. Translating gives CASSFSVEQFF.

V and J are TRBV7-2 and TRBJ2-3, with D maybe TRBD2 (6 bases). The CDR3 totals 16 residues. The ends were cut back, 5 bases at V and 1 base at J, with 16 bases in the middle. Germline V lookup: CDR1 SGHTA, CDR2 FQGNSA. The CDR3, as DNA: TGTGCCAGCAGCCCGGGAAATACGGGAGGCACAGATACGCAGTATTTT. Its protein is CASSPGNTGGTDTQYF.

The chain couples TRBV9 to TRBJ1-5, with 7 bases fitting TRBD1. The V and J ends lost 3 bases and 6 bases, in that order; junction bases with no gene match: 6. The CDR3 runs to 14 residues. Germline CDR1 and CDR2: SGDLS and YYNGEE. The CDR3 sequence: CASSAGTVSQPQHF. CDR3 coding DNA: TGTGCCAGCAGCGCCGGGACAGTTTCTCAGCCCCAGCATTTT.

To note about this clone: At one end the junction does not follow the germline gene, possibly because of a read error. The chain employs TRBV14 and TRBJ1-2, with D perhaps matching TRBD1 (5 bases). This CDR3 is 11 amino acids long. Germline loops: CDR1 SGHDN, CDR2 FVKESK. CDR3 region: CASSQEGTTSF. The CDR3 DNA is TGTGCCAGCAGCCAAGAGGGGACTACCTCATTC.

This chain uses TRBV3-1 (or the pseudogene TRBV3-2) with TRBJ2-7, with D perhaps matching TRBD1 (5 bases). CDR3 size: 15 residues. Germline CDR1 LGHDT, CDR2 YNNKEL (reference sequence). Trimming took 5 bases from V and 0 from J, leaving 14 bases between them. CDR3: CASSAPTAVSYEQYF. CDR3 nucleotides: TGTGCCAGCAGCGCACCGACAGCCGTCTCCTACGAGCAGTACTTC.

The chain has TRBV3-1 (or the pseudogene TRBV3-2) and TRBJ1-1; D is undetermined. V was clipped by 6 bases and J by 2 bases, with 10 bases between them. CDR3 length: 13 residues. Germline CDR1 LGHDT, CDR2 YNNKEL (reference sequence). Written as DNA, the CDR3 is TGTGCCAGCAGTACTTATCAAAACACTGAAGCTTTCTTT. Residues: CASSTYQNTEAFF.

CDR3 residues: CASSLVASGRTHEQYF. The CDR3 DNA follows: TGTGCCAGCAGCTTAGTCGCTAGCGGGAGGACCCACGAGCAGTACTTC. The chain couples TRBV7-3 to TRBJ2-7; 11 nucleotides match TRBD2. Per the germline V gene, CDR1 is SGHTA and CDR2 is FQGTGA. Unmatched junction bases numbered 8, after V lost 2 bases and J lost 5 bases. CDR3 length equals 16 residues.